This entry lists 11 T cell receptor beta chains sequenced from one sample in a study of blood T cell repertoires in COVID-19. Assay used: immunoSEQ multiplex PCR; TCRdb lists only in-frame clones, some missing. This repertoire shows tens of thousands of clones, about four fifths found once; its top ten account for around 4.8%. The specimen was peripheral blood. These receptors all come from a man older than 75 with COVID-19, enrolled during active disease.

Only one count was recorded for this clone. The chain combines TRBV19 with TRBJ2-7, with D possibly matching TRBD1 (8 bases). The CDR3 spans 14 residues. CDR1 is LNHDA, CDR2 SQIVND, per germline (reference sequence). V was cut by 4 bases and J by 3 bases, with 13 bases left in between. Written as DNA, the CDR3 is TGTGCCAGTAGTACGGACAGGGAGGGCTACGAGCAGTACTTC. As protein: CASSTDREGYEQYF.

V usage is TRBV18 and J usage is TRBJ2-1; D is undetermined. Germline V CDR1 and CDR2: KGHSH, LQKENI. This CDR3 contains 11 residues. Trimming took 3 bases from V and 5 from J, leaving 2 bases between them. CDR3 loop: CASSPNNEQFF. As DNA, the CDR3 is TGTGCCAGCTCACCTAACAATGAGCAGTTCTTC.

The CDR3 nucleotides are TGTGCCAGTAGTACTCAACAGGGGCTCTTTGAAAAACTGTTTTTT. Its protein product is CASSTQQGLFEKLFF. The chain is built from TRBV19 and TRBJ1-4, with TRBD1 matching 7 bases. Germline V CDR1 and CDR2: LNHDA, SQIVND (reference sequence). The CDR3 spans 15 residues. Losses at the gene ends were 4 bases for V and 7 bases for J; bases not matched to a gene: 9.

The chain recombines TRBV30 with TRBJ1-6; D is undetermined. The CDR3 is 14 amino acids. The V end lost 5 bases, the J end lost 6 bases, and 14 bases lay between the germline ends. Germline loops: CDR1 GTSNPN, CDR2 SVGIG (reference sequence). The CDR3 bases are TGTGCCTGGGGTCCTCCGGGGTTTAATTCACCCCTCCACTTT. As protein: CAWGPPGFNSPLHF.

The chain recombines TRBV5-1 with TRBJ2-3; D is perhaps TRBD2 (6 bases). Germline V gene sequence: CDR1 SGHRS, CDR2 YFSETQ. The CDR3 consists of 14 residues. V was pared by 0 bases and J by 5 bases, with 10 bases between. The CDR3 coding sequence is TGCGCCAGCAGCTTGGCTAGCGCGCAAGATACGCAGTATTTT. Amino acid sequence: CASSLASAQDTQYF.

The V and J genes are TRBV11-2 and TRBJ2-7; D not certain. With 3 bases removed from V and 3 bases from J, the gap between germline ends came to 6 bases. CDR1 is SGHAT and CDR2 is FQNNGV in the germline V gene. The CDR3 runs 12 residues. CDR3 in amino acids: CASSFSSYEQYF. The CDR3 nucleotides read TGTGCCAGCAGCTTTTCCAGCTACGAGCAGTACTTC.

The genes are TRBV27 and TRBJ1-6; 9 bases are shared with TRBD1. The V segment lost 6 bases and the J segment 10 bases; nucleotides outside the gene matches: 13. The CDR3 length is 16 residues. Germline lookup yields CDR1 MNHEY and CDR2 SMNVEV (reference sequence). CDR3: CASRFGTGIPISPLHF. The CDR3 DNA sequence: TGTGCCAGCAGATTTGGGACAGGGATTCCGATCTCACCCCTCCACTTT.

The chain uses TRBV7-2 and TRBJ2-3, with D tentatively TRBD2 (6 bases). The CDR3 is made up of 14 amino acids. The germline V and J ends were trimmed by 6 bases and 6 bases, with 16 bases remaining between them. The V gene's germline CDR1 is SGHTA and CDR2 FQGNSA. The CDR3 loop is CASRRQGGSDTQYF. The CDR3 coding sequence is TGTGCCAGCAGGAGGCAGGGAGGTTCCGATACGCAGTATTTT.

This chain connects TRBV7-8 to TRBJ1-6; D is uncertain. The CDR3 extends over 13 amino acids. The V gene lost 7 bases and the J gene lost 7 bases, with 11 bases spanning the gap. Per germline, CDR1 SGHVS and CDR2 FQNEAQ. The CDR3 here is CASTTSENSPLHF. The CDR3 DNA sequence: TGTGCCAGCACGACTTCAGAAAATTCACCCCTCCACTTT. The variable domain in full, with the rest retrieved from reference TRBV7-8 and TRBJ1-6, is GAGVSQSPRYKVAKRGQDVALRCDPISGHVSLFWYQQALGQGPEFLTYFQNEAQLDKSGLPSDRFFAERPEGSVSTLKIQRTQQEDSAVYLCASTTSENSPLHFGNGTRLTVT.

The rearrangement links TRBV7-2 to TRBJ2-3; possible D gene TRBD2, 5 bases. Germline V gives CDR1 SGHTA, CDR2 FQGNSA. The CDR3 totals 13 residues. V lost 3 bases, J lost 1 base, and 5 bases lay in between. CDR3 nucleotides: TGTGCCAGCAGCTTTAGCGGCACAGATACGCAGTATTTT. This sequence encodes CASSFSGTDTQYF.

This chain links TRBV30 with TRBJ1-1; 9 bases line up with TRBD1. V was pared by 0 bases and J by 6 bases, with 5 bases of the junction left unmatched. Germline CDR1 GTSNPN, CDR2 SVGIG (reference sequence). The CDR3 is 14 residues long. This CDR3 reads CAWSVGQGRPEAFF. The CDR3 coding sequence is TGTGCCTGGAGTGTCGGACAGGGGAGGCCTGAAGCTTTCTTT.